The clone carrying this T cell receptor beta chain showed up just a few times. Its antigen is undetermined. These data come from a study of T-cell reconstitution after alpha-beta-depleted transplantation in children. Study observations and caveats: Reports say that about two months after transplant, the alpha-beta T cells came out of several hundred graft clones that had expanded. The origin of high day-60 TCRbeta diversity in some patients lay in surviving recipient T cells and thymic progenitors.

The V gene end was trimmed by 2 bases and the J gene end by 10 bases; junction bases not matched to a gene: 8. CDR3 length: 15 residues. Germline CDR1 and CDR2: SGHDT and YYEEEE. Unique molecular identifiers tagged the TCRbeta library. TCRdb re-derived calls from the PCR reads in MiXCR, one entry per CDR3 protein. The sample contains fewer than 750,000 distinct CDR3 sequences, approximately 30% of which appear only once. The chain couples TRBV5-6 to TRBJ1-6, with 8 bases aligning to TRBD1. The specimen comprised PBMCs, sampled before TCRalphabeta/CD19-depleted stem cell transplant. The origin of this receptor is a boy less than two years old with Wiskott-Aldrich syndrome, due to receive a stem cell transplant. The CDR3 loop is CASSFHDRGESPLHF. CDR3 DNA: TGTGCCAGCAGCTTTCATGACAGGGGCGAGTCACCCCTCCACTTT.